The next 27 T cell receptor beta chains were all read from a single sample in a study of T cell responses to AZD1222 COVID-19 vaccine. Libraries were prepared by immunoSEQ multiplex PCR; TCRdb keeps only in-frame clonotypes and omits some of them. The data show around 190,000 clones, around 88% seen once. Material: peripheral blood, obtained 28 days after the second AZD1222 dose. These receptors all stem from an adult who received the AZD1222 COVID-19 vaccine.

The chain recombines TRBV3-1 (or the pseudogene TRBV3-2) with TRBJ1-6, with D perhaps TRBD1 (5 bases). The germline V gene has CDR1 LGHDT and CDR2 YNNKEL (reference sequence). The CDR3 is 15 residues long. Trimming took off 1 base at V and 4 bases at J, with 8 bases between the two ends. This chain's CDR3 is CASSQAGNYNSPLHF. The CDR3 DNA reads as TGTGCCAGCAGCCAAGCAGGGAATTATAATTCACCCCTCCACTTT.

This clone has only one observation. The CDR3 region is CASSYSTATGELFF. As DNA, the CDR3 is TGTGCCAGCAGTTACTCGACAGCCACCGGGGAGCTGTTTTTT. The chain joins TRBV6-5 to TRBJ2-2; D might be TRBD1 (5 bases). Germline loops: CDR1 MNHEY, CDR2 SVGAGI. The V end was cut by 0 bases, the J end by 4 bases, with 6 bases between. This CDR3 region has 14 residues.

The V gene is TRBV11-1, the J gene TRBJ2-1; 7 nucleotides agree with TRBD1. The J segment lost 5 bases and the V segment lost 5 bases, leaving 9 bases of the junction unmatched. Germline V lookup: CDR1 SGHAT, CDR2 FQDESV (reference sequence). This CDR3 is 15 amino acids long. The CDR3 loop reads CASSPGTDYHNEQFF. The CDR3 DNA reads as TGTGCCAGCAGCCCCGGGACAGATTATCACAATGAGCAGTTCTTC. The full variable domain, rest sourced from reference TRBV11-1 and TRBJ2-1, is EAEVAQSPRYKITEKSQAVAFWCDPISGHATLYWYRQILGQGPELLVQFQDESVVDDSQLPKDRFSAERLKGVDSTLKIQPAELGDSAMYLCASSPGTDYHNEQFFGPGTRLTVL.

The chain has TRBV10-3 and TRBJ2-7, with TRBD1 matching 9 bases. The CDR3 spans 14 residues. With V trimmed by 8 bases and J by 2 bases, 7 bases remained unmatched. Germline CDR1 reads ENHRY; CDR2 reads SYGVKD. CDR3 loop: CAIAGGQGAYEQYF. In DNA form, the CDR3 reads TGTGCCATCGCCGGGGGACAGGGAGCCTACGAGCAGTACTTC.

The CDR3 nucleotides are TGTGCCACCGGGCGGGCGGGCGCAGATACGCAGTATTTT. This translates into CATGRAGADTQYF. This chain connects TRBV24-1 to TRBJ2-3; the D gene is possibly TRBD2 (5 bases). The germline V gene has CDR1 KGHDR and CDR2 SFDVKD. Trimming cost V 9 bases and J 4 bases, with 13 bases left between them. The CDR3 is 13 amino acids.

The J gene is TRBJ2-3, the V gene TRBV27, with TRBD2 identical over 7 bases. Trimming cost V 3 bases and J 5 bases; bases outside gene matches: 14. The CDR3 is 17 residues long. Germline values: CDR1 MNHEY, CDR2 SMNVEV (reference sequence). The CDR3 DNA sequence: TGTGCCAGCAGTTTTTACGCCGGGACCGGCGGGAGAGATACGCAGTATTTT. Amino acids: CASSFYAGTGGRDTQYF.

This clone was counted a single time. For the CDR3, the DNA is TGTGCCTGGTGCCTGACGGGGCCAACCGATGAGCAGTTCTTC. Translating it yields CAWCLTGPTDEQFF. The chain recombines TRBV30 with TRBJ2-1; D possibly matches TRBD1 or TRBD2 (5 bases each). The CDR3 is 14 residues long. Germline loops: CDR1 GTSNPN, CDR2 SVGIG (reference sequence). The germline V and J ends were trimmed by 5 bases and 8 bases, with 19 bases remaining between them.

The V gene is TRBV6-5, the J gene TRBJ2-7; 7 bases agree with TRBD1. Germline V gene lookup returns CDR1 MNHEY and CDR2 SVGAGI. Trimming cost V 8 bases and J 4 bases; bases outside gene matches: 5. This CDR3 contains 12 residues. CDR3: CASLRDSYEQYF. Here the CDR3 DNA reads TGTGCCAGCCTACGGGACAGTTACGAGCAGTACTTC.

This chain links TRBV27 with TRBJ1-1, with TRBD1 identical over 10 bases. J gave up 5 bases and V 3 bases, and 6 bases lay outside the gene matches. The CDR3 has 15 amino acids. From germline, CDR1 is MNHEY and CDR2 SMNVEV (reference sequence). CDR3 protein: CASSFGSGQGTEAFF. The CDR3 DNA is TGTGCCAGCAGTTTTGGGTCGGGACAGGGGACTGAAGCTTTCTTT.

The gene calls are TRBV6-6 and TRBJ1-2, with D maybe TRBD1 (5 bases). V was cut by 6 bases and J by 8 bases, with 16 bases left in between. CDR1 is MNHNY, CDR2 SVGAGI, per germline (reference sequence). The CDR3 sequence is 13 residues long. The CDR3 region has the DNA TGTGCCAGCAGACTGAGGCAGGGTGAGGGCTACACCTTC. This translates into CASRLRQGEGYTF.

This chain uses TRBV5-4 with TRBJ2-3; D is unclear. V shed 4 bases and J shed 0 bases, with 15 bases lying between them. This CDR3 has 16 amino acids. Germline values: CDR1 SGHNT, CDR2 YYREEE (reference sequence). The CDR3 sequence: CASSPTGGLSTDTQYF. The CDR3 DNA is TGTGCCAGCAGCCCCACGGGTGGATTAAGCACAGATACGCAGTATTTT.

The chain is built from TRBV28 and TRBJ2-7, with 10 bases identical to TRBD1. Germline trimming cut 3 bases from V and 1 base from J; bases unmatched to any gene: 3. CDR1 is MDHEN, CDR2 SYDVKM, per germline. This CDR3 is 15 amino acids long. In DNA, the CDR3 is TGTGCCAGCAGTTTTTCGGGACAGGGGTCCTACGAGCAGTACTTC. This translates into CASSFSGQGSYEQYF. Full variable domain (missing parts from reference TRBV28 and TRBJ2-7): DVKVTQSSRYLVKRTGEKVFLECVQDMDHENMFWYRQDPGLGLRLIYFSYDVKMKEKGDIPEGYSVSREKKERFSLILESASTNQTSMYLCASSFSGQGSYEQYFGPGTRLTVT.

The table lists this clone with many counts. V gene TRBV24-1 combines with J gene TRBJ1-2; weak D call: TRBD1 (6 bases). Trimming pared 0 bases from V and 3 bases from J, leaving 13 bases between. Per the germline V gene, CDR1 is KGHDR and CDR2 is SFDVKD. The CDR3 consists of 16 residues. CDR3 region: CATSDLGQNGDYGYTF. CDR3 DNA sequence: TGTGCCACCAGTGATTTGGGACAGAACGGGGACTATGGCTACACCTTC.

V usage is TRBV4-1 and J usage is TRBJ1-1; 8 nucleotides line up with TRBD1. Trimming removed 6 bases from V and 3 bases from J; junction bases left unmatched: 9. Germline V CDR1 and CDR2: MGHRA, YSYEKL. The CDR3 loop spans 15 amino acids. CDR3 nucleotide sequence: TGCGCCAGCAGACAGGACAGGGTAGGGTACACTGAAGCTTTCTTT. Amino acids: CASRQDRVGYTEAFF.

The CDR3 region has the DNA TGCGCCAGCAGCTCCGGACGCGCTGGAAACACCATATATTTT. This sequence encodes CASSSGRAGNTIYF. V gene TRBV5-1 combines with J gene TRBJ1-3, with D hard to call. Germline V lookup: CDR1 SGHRS, CDR2 YFSETQ. CDR3 length equals 14 residues. The V gene lost 3 bases and the J gene lost 2 bases, with 9 bases spanning the gap.

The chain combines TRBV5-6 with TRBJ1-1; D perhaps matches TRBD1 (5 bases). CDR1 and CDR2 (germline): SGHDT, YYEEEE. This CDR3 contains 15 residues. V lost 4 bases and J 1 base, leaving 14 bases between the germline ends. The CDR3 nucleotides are TGTGCCAGCAGCCGACCAGGGTTAACGAACACTGAAGCTTTCTTT. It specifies CASSRPGLTNTEAFF.

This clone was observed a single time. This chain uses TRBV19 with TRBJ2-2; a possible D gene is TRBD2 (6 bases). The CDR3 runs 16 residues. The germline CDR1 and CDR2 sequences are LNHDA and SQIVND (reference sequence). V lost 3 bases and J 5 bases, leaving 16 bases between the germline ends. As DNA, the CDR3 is TGTGCCAGTAGTATCGGCGGGAACGGTTGGACCGGGGAGCTGTTTTTT. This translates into CASSIGGNGWTGELFF.

DNA for the CDR3: TGTGCCAGTAGTATGAGGGATTCACCCCTCCACTTT. Its protein product is CASSMRDSPLHF. The chain joins TRBV19 to TRBJ1-6; no definite D call. The CDR3 is 12 amino acids. Trimming cost V 3 bases and J 8 bases, with 5 bases left between them. Germline V CDR1 and CDR2: LNHDA, SQIVND (reference sequence).

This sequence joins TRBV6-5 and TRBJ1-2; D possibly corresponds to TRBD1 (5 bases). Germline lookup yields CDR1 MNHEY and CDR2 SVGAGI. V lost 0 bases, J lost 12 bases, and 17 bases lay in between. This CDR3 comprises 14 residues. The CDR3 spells CASSYSPGGVFNTF. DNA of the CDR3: TGTGCCAGCAGTTACTCTCCCGGGGGGGTTTTTAACACCTTC.

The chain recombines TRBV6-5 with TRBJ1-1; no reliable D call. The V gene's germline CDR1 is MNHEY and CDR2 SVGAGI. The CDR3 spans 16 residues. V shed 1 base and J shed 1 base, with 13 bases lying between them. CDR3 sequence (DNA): TGTGCCAGCAGTTACTTCGGAGCCTTCGGGAACACTGAAGCTTTCTTT. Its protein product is CASSYFGAFGNTEAFF.

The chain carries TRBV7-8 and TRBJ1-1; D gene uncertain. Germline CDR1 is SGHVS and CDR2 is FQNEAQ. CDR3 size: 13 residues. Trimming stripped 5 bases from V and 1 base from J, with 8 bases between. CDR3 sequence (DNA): TGTGCCAGCAGCCTCACTGGGAACACTGAAGCTTTCTTT. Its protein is CASSLTGNTEAFF.

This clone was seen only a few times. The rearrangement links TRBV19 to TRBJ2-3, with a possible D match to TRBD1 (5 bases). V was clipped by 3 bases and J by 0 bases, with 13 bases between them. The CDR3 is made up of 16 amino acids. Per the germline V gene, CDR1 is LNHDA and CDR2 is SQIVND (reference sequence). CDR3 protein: CASSMQGKISTDTQYF. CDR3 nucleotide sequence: TGTGCCAGTAGTATGCAGGGAAAGATTAGCACAGATACGCAGTATTTT. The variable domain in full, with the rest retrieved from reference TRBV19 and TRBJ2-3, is DGGITQSPKYLFRKEGQNVTLSCEQNLNHDAMYWYRQDPGQGLRLIYYSQIVNDFQKGDIAEGYSVSREKKESFPLTVTSAQKNPTAFYLCASSMQGKISTDTQYFGPGTRLTVL.

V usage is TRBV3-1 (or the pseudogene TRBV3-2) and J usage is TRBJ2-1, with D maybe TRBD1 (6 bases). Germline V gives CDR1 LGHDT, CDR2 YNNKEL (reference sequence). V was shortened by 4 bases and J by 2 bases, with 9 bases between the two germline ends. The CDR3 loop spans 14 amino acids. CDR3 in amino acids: CASSPAGAYNEQFF. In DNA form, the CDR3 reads TGTGCCAGCAGCCCTGCAGGGGCCTACAATGAGCAGTTCTTC.

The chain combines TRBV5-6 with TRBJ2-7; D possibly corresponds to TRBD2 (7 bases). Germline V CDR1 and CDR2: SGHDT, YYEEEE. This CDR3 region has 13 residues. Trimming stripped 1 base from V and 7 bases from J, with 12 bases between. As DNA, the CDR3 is TGTGCCAGCAGCTTGCGGGGGGCTGGGGAGCAGTACTTC. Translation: CASSLRGAGEQYF.

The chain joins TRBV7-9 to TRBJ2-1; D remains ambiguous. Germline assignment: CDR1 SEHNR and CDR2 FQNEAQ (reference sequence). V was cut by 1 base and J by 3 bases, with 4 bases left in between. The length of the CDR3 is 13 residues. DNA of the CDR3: TGTGCCAGCAGCTTAGGACTCTACAATGAGCAGTTCTTC. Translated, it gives CASSLGLYNEQFF.

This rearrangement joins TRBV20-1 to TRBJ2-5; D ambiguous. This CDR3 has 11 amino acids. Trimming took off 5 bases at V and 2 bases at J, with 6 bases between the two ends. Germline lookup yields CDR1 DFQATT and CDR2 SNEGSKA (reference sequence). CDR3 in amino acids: CSAARQETQYF. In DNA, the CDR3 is TGCAGTGCTGCCCGTCAAGAGACCCAGTACTTC.

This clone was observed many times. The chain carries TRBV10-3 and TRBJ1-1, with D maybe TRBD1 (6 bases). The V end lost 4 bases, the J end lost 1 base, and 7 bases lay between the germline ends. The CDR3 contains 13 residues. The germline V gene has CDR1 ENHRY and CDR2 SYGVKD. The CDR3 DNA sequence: TGTGCCATCAGTGGGACAGCGAACACTGAAGCTTTCTTT. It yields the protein CAISGTANTEAFF.